The rows below give T cell receptor beta chains drawn from one sample of a study of blood T cells in healthy people across ages. TCRdb processed the 5' RACE reads anew with MiXCR; each CDR3 protein has one entry. This sample has 660,000 or so distinct CDR3 sequences, with around three fifths found just once. Sequencing was carried out using blood. These receptors originate from a man aged 55 to 70 in good health. Each CDR3 is given with its conserved first and last residue. A D gene is named only where the DNA matches it firmly. Only some rows state a clone size, as once, few, many or a class for expanded clones.

d_call: TRBD2; j_call: TRBJ2-5; clone_size: few; v_call: TRBV6-2/TRBV6-3; cdr3_nt: TGTGCCAGCAGGATTAGCGGGGGGGGAGAGACCCAGTACTTC; cdr3_aa: CASRISGGGETQYF
d_call: NA; j_call: TRBJ2-1; clone_size: NA; v_call: TRBV24-1; cdr3_nt: TGTGCCACCAGTGAGATGTATCGCGGAGGATCCTACAATGAGCAGTTCTTC; cdr3_aa: CATSEMYRGGSYNEQFF
d_call: TRBD1; j_call: TRBJ1-1; clone_size: NA; v_call: TRBV5-1; cdr3_nt: TGCGCCAGCAGCCTACTACAGGGGGCTGACACTGAAGCTTTCTTT; cdr3_aa: CASSLLQGADTEAFF
d_call: TRBD2; j_call: TRBJ2-3; clone_size: few; v_call: TRBV20-1; cdr3_nt: TGCAGTGCTGTAGCGGGGGGGCTTACAGATACGCAGTATTTT; cdr3_aa: CSAVAGGLTDTQYF
d_call: NA; j_call: TRBJ2-3; clone_size: NA; v_call: TRBV15; cdr3_nt: TGTGCCACCAGCAGAGAAGCGGTCCACACAGATACGCAGTATTTT; cdr3_aa: CATSREAVHTDTQYF
d_call: TRBD1; j_call: TRBJ2-4; clone_size: NA; v_call: TRBV20-1; cdr3_nt: TGCAGTGCTAGAAAGACAGGGGTGGACATTCAGTACTTC; cdr3_aa: CSARKTGVDIQYF
d_call: NA; j_call: TRBJ2-3; clone_size: NA; v_call: TRBV4-1; cdr3_nt: TGCGCCAGCAGCCAAGGCCAGGGGAGCACAGATGCGCAGTATTTT; cdr3_aa: CASSQGQGSTDAQYF
d_call: TRBD1; j_call: TRBJ1-1; clone_size: NA; v_call: TRBV6-6; cdr3_nt: TGTGCCAGCAGTTACTCTCTCAGGGGGGGGATGAGCACTGAAGCTTTCTTT; cdr3_aa: CASSYSLRGGMSTEAFF
d_call: NA; j_call: TRBJ1-2; clone_size: few; v_call: TRBV6-2/TRBV6-3; cdr3_nt: TGTGCCAGCAGTTTATCATGGCTCACCTACACCTTC; cdr3_aa: CASSLSWLTYTF
d_call: TRBD1; j_call: TRBJ1-1; clone_size: few; v_call: TRBV6-6; cdr3_nt: TGTGCCAGCAGTTCCGGACAGGGAGGGACTGAAGCTTTCTTT; cdr3_aa: CASSSGQGGTEAFF
d_call: TRBD1; j_call: TRBJ2-1; clone_size: once; v_call: TRBV7-2; cdr3_nt: TGTGCCAGCAGCGGGGACAGCCTGAGCTCCTACAATGAGCAGTTCTTC; cdr3_aa: CASSGDSLSSYNEQFF
d_call: TRBD2; j_call: TRBJ2-5; clone_size: NA; v_call: TRBV4-1; cdr3_nt: TGCGCCAGCAGCCCGTGGGGGACTAGCGAAGAGACCCAGTACTTC; cdr3_aa: CASSPWGTSEETQYF
d_call: TRBD1; j_call: TRBJ1-4; clone_size: NA; v_call: TRBV6-1; cdr3_nt: TGTGCCAGCAGTGGACAGGGATACGAAAAACTGTTTTTT; cdr3_aa: CASSGQGYEKLFF
d_call: NA; j_call: TRBJ2-2; clone_size: NA; v_call: TRBV27; cdr3_nt: TGTGCCAGCAGCAACCCGGGACGCACCACCGGGGAGCTGTTTTTT; cdr3_aa: CASSNPGRTTGELFF
d_call: NA; j_call: TRBJ1-1; clone_size: NA; v_call: TRBV6-5; cdr3_nt: TGTGCCAGCAGTTCGACAGCAGAAGCTTTCTTT; cdr3_aa: CASSSTAEAFF
d_call: NA; j_call: TRBJ2-5; clone_size: few; v_call: TRBV11-2; cdr3_nt: TGTGCCAGCAGCTTAGGCCGTAAAATGAGGACCCAGTACTTC; cdr3_aa: CASSLGRKMRTQYF
d_call: TRBD2; j_call: TRBJ2-5; clone_size: NA; v_call: TRBV4-2; cdr3_nt: TGTGCCAGCAGCCAAGTATTCAGTGGAGGACTAGCGGGGGGGGTACAAGAGACCCAGTACTTC; cdr3_aa: CASSQVFSGGLAGGVQETQYF
d_call: NA; j_call: TRBJ1-6; clone_size: NA; v_call: TRBV27; cdr3_nt: TGTGCCAGCAGTTCCCCGGGGGGGTGGACTAGTAATTCACCCCTCCACTTT; cdr3_aa: CASSSPGGWTSNSPLHF
d_call: NA; j_call: TRBJ1-1; clone_size: once; v_call: TRBV6-1; cdr3_nt: TGTGCCAGCAGTGCGGGACTTCGGAATGAAGCTTTCTTT; cdr3_aa: CASSAGLRNEAFF
d_call: TRBD1; j_call: TRBJ2-7; clone_size: NA; v_call: TRBV6-1; cdr3_nt: TGTGCCAGCAGTGAAGTGGGACAGGGGATCTACGAGCAGTACTTC; cdr3_aa: CASSEVGQGIYEQYF
d_call: NA; j_call: TRBJ1-4; clone_size: NA; v_call: TRBV10-1; cdr3_nt: TGCGCCAGCAGTGAGTCTTTAGTTGGAGAAAAACTGTTTTTT; cdr3_aa: CASSESLVGEKLFF
d_call: TRBD1; j_call: TRBJ2-7; clone_size: NA; v_call: TRBV5-4; cdr3_nt: TGTGCCAGCAGACCGGGACAGGGTGGCTACGAGCAGTACTTC; cdr3_aa: CASRPGQGGYEQYF
d_call: TRBD1; j_call: TRBJ1-6; clone_size: NA; v_call: TRBV7-2; cdr3_nt: TGTGCCAGCAGCCCCAGGGGGCTTAATTCACCCCTCCACTTT; cdr3_aa: CASSPRGLNSPLHF
d_call: NA; j_call: TRBJ2-7; clone_size: NA; v_call: TRBV7-9; cdr3_nt: TGTGCCAGCAGCCCGAGGGTGGACAAGGTTTACGAGCAGTACTTC; cdr3_aa: CASSPRVDKVYEQYF
d_call: NA; j_call: TRBJ2-7; clone_size: NA; v_call: TRBV6-1; cdr3_nt: TGTGCCAGCAGTGAACCCCCCTACGAGCAGTACTTC; cdr3_aa: CASSEPPYEQYF
d_call: NA; j_call: TRBJ2-3; clone_size: NA; v_call: TRBV24-1; cdr3_nt: TGTGCCACCAGTGATTTGACCGTGGATACGCAGTATTTT; cdr3_aa: CATSDLTVDTQYF
d_call: TRBD2; j_call: TRBJ2-1; clone_size: NA; v_call: TRBV2; cdr3_nt: TGTGCCAGCAGGTTCGCGGGGGGCTCCTACAATGAGCAGTTCTTC; cdr3_aa: CASRFAGGSYNEQFF
d_call: TRBD1; j_call: TRBJ2-1; clone_size: NA; v_call: TRBV9; cdr3_nt: TGTGCCAGCAGCGCCCAACCGACAGGGGGCATGAATGAGCAGTTCTTC; cdr3_aa: CASSAQPTGGMNEQFF
d_call: TRBD1; j_call: TRBJ2-1; clone_size: few; v_call: TRBV7-2; cdr3_nt: TGTGCCAGCAGCTCCCCCCCCCAGGGGGCGGGGAAGTACAATGAGCAGTTCTTC; cdr3_aa: CASSSPPQGAGKYNEQFF
d_call: TRBD2; j_call: TRBJ2-5; clone_size: NA; v_call: TRBV20-1; cdr3_nt: TGCAGCGCGACGACTAGCGGGGGGGGTGTCCAAGAGACCCAGTACTTC; cdr3_aa: CSATTSGGGVQETQYF
d_call: NA; j_call: TRBJ2-1; clone_size: NA; v_call: TRBV20-1; cdr3_nt: TGCAGTGCTAGAGAGGTGGCGGGGAGGCTCCAGGACAATGAGCAGTTCTTC; cdr3_aa: CSAREVAGRLQDNEQFF
d_call: NA; j_call: TRBJ2-5; clone_size: few; v_call: TRBV6-1; cdr3_nt: TGTGCCAGCAGTGGACGTGGGCCAGAGACCCAGTACTTC; cdr3_aa: CASSGRGPETQYF
d_call: TRBD1; j_call: TRBJ2-5; clone_size: many; v_call: TRBV4-2; cdr3_nt: TGTGCCAGCAGCCATGAGGACAGGGTAGGGGAGACCCAGTACTTC; cdr3_aa: CASSHEDRVGETQYF
d_call: TRBD2; j_call: TRBJ2-5; clone_size: NA; v_call: TRBV4-2; cdr3_nt: TGTGCCAGCAGCCAAGAAGGTAGCGGGGGTCGTCAAGAGACCCAGTACTTC; cdr3_aa: CASSQEGSGGRQETQYF
d_call: NA; j_call: TRBJ2-7; clone_size: NA; v_call: TRBV21-1; cdr3_nt: TGTGCCAGCAGCAAAGCTCGGGGAACCTACGAGCAGTACTTC; cdr3_aa: CASSKARGTYEQYF
d_call: NA; j_call: TRBJ1-2; clone_size: few; v_call: TRBV27; cdr3_nt: TGTGCCAGCGGGACGATCGGGTCGAACTATGGCTACACCTTC; cdr3_aa: CASGTIGSNYGYTF
d_call: NA; j_call: TRBJ1-6; clone_size: NA; v_call: TRBV9; cdr3_nt: TGTGCCAGCAGCGTCGGGGGATCCTATAATTCACCCCTCCACTTT; cdr3_aa: CASSVGGSYNSPLHF
d_call: NA; j_call: TRBJ1-6; clone_size: NA; v_call: TRBV3-1; cdr3_nt: TGTGCCAGCAGCCAAAATCCCTCGGGTAATTCACCCCTCCACTTT; cdr3_aa: CASSQNPSGNSPLHF
d_call: NA; j_call: TRBJ1-1; clone_size: NA; v_call: TRBV2; cdr3_nt: TGTGCCAGCAGTGAAAGGGCAGTCGTTTTGTCTGAAGCTTTCTTT; cdr3_aa: CASSERAVVLSEAFF
d_call: NA; j_call: TRBJ2-7; clone_size: NA; v_call: TRBV7-2; cdr3_nt: TGTGCCAGCAGCAAGCAGACAGTGGCCCCCTACGAGCAGTACTTC; cdr3_aa: CASSKQTVAPYEQYF
d_call: TRBD1; j_call: TRBJ1-1; clone_size: NA; v_call: TRBV4-2; cdr3_nt: TGTGCCAGCAGCCAAGCTTGGGGACAGGGGGCTGGTGAAGCTTTCTTT; cdr3_aa: CASSQAWGQGAGEAFF
d_call: NA; j_call: TRBJ2-7; clone_size: NA; v_call: TRBV20-1; cdr3_nt: TGCAGTGCTTTTCCCGCCTGGTCCGGCGAGCAGTACTTC; cdr3_aa: CSAFPAWSGEQYF
d_call: NA; j_call: TRBJ2-2; clone_size: NA; v_call: TRBV10-3; cdr3_nt: TGTGCCATCAGTGAGTCTTTGGCAGGGAGGACCGGGGAGCTGTTTTTT; cdr3_aa: CAISESLAGRTGELFF
d_call: TRBD1; j_call: TRBJ2-7; clone_size: once; v_call: TRBV5-1; cdr3_nt: TGCGCCAGCAGCGGACGGACAGGGTCGGTCGAGCAGTACTTC; cdr3_aa: CASSGRTGSVEQYF
d_call: NA; j_call: TRBJ1-1; clone_size: NA; v_call: TRBV2; cdr3_nt: TGTGCCAGCCGCCCTTTCGGGCAGGGGACGAACACTGAAGCTTTCTTT; cdr3_aa: CASRPFGQGTNTEAFF
d_call: NA; j_call: TRBJ2-5; clone_size: NA; v_call: TRBV18; cdr3_nt: TGTGCCAGCTCACCGCCCGCGGGGCGGCAAGAGACCCAGTACTTC; cdr3_aa: CASSPPAGRQETQYF
d_call: TRBD2; j_call: TRBJ2-5; clone_size: NA; v_call: TRBV3-1; cdr3_nt: TGTGCCAGCAGCCAAGTACTAGCGGGGGGCTCGAAGACCCAGTACTTC; cdr3_aa: CASSQVLAGGSKTQYF
d_call: NA; j_call: TRBJ2-7; clone_size: NA; v_call: TRBV6-1; cdr3_nt: TGTGCCAGCAGTGTCTACATCTCCTACGAGCAGTACTTC; cdr3_aa: CASSVYISYEQYF